Following are 29 T cell receptor beta chains from one sample sequenced in a study of T-cell reconstitution after alpha-beta-depleted transplantation in children. The TCRbeta library was prepared with unique molecular identifiers. One entry per CDR3 protein, called by TCRdb with MiXCR from the PCR reads. The profile shows fewer than 750,000 distinct CDR3 sequences, around 27% of them singletons. This specimen was PBMCs, taken before TCRalphabeta/CD19-depleted stem cell transplant. The receptors come from a boy under two years old with Wiskott-Aldrich syndrome, due to receive a stem cell transplant.

Only a few counts were recorded for this clonotype. The V and J genes are TRBV19 and TRBJ2-1; D not resolved. V was trimmed by 7 bases and J by 2 bases, leaving 12 bases between them. Germline V gene lookup returns CDR1 LNHDA and CDR2 SQIVND (reference sequence). The CDR3 is made up of 14 amino acids. This chain's CDR3 is CASNSAVAYNEQFF. CDR3 bases: TGTGCCAGTAACTCGGCGGTCGCCTACAATGAGCAGTTCTTC.

The V and J genes are TRBV7-8 and TRBJ2-3; a weak D match, TRBD1 (7 bases). Germline-derived CDR1 and CDR2 are SGHVS and FQNEAQ. Trimming took 5 bases from V and 6 from J, leaving 15 bases between them. The CDR3 extends over 14 amino acids. In DNA form, the CDR3 reads TGTGCCAGCAGCCCGCAGGGGGGATCGGATACGCAGTATTTT. As protein: CASSPQGGSDTQYF.

The V call is TRBV5-1, the J call TRBJ2-7; perhaps TRBD1 as D (6 bases). V dropped 4 bases and J dropped 2 bases, with 16 bases sitting between them. CDR3 size: 15 residues. Per germline, CDR1 SGHRS and CDR2 YFSETQ. The CDR3 loop is CASSGTGTSTYEQYF. CDR3 nucleotides: TGCGCCAGCAGCGGAACCGGGACATCTACCTACGAGCAGTACTTC.

The V and J genes are TRBV6-5 and TRBJ1-2, with a weak D call TRBD1 (5 bases). Trimming took 6 bases from V and 6 from J, leaving 11 bases between them. Germline CDR1 and CDR2: MNHEY and SVGAGI. The CDR3 consists of 12 residues. The CDR3 sequence is CASRGGFDGYTF. CDR3 nucleotide sequence: TGTGCCAGCAGGGGGGGGTTCGATGGCTACACCTTC.

The chain has TRBV7-9 and TRBJ2-2, with D possibly being TRBD2 (6 bases). Germline V CDR1 and CDR2: SEHNR, FQNEAQ (reference sequence). Trimming took 7 bases from V and 0 from J, leaving 15 bases between them. The CDR3 extends over 16 amino acids. This CDR3 is CASILEEGANTGELFF. The CDR3 DNA follows: TGTGCCAGCATATTGGAGGAGGGAGCGAACACCGGGGAGCTGTTTTTT.

This sequence joins TRBV5-5 and TRBJ2-3, with D possibly TRBD1 on 5 matching bases. The CDR3 covers 15 residues. The germline gives CDR1 SGHKS, CDR2 YYEKEE (reference sequence). V was clipped by 4 bases and J by 3 bases, with 15 bases between them. The chain's CDR3 is CASSRQTIRTDTQYF. In DNA, the CDR3 is TGTGCCAGCAGCAGACAGACAATAAGAACAGATACGCAGTATTTT. The complete variable domain, with remaining parts taken from reference TRBV5-5 and TRBJ2-3, reads DAGVTQSPTHLIKTRGQQVTLRCSPISGHKSVSWYQQVLGQGPQFIFQYYEKEERGRGNFPDRFSARQFPNYSSELNVNALLLGDSALYLCASSRQTIRTDTQYFGPGTRLTVL.

This clonotype was seen only a few times. The rearrangement links TRBV28 to TRBJ2-2; 8 bases are a match to TRBD1. Per germline, CDR1 MDHEN and CDR2 SYDVKM. The CDR3 consists of 15 residues. J lost 5 bases, V lost 6 bases, and 8 bases had no gene match. The CDR3 here is CASRRQGLETGELFF. In nucleotides, the CDR3 is TGTGCCAGCAGAAGACAGGGGCTCGAAACCGGGGAGCTGTTTTTT.

Note on this clonotype: One end of the junction is discordant with germline, which a read error may explain. The gene calls are TRBV12-3 or TRBV12-4 and TRBJ2-2; 16 bases are shared with TRBD2. CDR3 size: 19 residues. The CDR3 loop is CTSSFPRGLAGGTTGELFF. The CDR3 region has the DNA TGTACCAGCAGTTTTCCCCGGGGACTAGCGGGAGGGACCACCGGGGAGCTGTTTTTT.

V usage is TRBV7-2 and J usage is TRBJ2-7; TRBD1 matches 10 bases. Germline CDR1 and CDR2: SGHTA and FQGNSA. This CDR3 comprises 16 residues. The V gene end was trimmed by 4 bases and the J gene end by 6 bases; junction bases not matched to a gene: 12. The CDR3 DNA is TGTGCCAGCAGCTCCACTGGACAGGGGGTAGGAGGCGAGCAGTACTTC. Its translation: CASSSTGQGVGGEQYF.

About this clonotype itself: A junction boundary mismatches the germline segment, possibly from a read error. This sequence joins TRBV28 and TRBJ1-5, with D tentatively TRBD1 (6 bases). CDR3 length: 16 amino acids. The germline V gene has CDR1 MDHEN and CDR2 SYDVKM. CDR3 amino acids: CASSLSGASINQPQHF. For the CDR3, the DNA is TGTGCCAGCAGCTTATCGGGGGCCTCCATCAATCAGCCCCAGCATTTT.

The rearrangement links TRBV12-5 to TRBJ2-1, with 7 bases matching TRBD1. CDR3 size: 15 residues. V trimming: 1 base; J trimming: 7 bases; junction bases outside the gene matches: 7. Looked up from germline, CDR1 is LGHNT and CDR2 is FRNRAP. CDR3 nucleotide sequence: TGTGCTAGTGGTTTGGATCCCTTACAGGGGAATGAGCAGTTCTTC. Its protein product is CASGLDPLQGNEQFF.

The genes are TRBV5-1 and TRBJ2-3, with 14 bases matching TRBD2. J was trimmed by 5 bases and V by 4 bases; bases with no gene match: 9. The CDR3 length is 17 residues. CDR1 is SGHRS and CDR2 is YFSETQ in the germline V gene. DNA for the CDR3: TGCGCCAGCAGCCTTGGGACTAGCGGGAGAAGGAGAGATACGCAGTATTTT. Encoded protein: CASSLGTSGRRRDTQYF.

The chain recombines TRBV29-1 with TRBJ2-2; unclear D gene. V was clipped by 4 bases and J by 4 bases, with 7 bases between them. The CDR3 spans 12 residues. Germline assignment: CDR1 SQVTM and CDR2 ANQGSEA. The CDR3 DNA is TGCAGCGTTGGTCTCGGCACCGGGGAGCTGTTTTTT. Encoded protein: CSVGLGTGELFF.

This clonotype was seen ten or more times. This sequence joins TRBV4-1 and TRBJ2-1, with 8 bases aligning to TRBD2. J gave up 0 bases and V 0 bases, and 1 base lay outside the gene matches. Germline CDR1 MGHRA, CDR2 YSYEKL. This CDR3 region has 16 residues. The CDR3 region is CASSQESGSSYNEQFF. CDR3 coding DNA: TGCGCCAGCAGCCAAGAGAGCGGGAGCTCCTACAATGAGCAGTTCTTC.

V and J are TRBV15 and TRBJ2-3, with 12 bases that match TRBD2. CDR1 LNHNV and CDR2 YYDKDF come from the germline V gene (reference sequence). This CDR3 has 19 amino acids. J lost 3 bases, V lost 1 base, and 11 bases had no gene match. DNA of the CDR3: TGTGCCACCAGCAGAGGGGAAAATTTACTAGCGGGGGGAACAGATACGCAGTATTTT. Translating it yields CATSRGENLLAGGTDTQYF. Full variable domain (missing parts from reference TRBV15 and TRBJ2-3): DAMVIQNPRYQVTQFGKPVTLSCSQTLNHNVMYWYQQKSSQAPKLLFHYYDKDFNNEADTPDNFQSRRPNTSFCFLDIRSPGLGDTAMYLCATSRGENLLAGGTDTQYFGPGTRLTVL.

The chain links TRBV12-3 or TRBV12-4 to TRBJ2-7; 10 bases match TRBD1. The CDR3 totals 13 residues. After removal of 7 bases from V and 7 bases from J, the junction contained 7 bases not matched to a gene. The CDR3 DNA reads TGTGCCAGCACCTATCGGGACAGGGGTGAGCAGTACTTC. This gives the protein CASTYRDRGEQYF.

Here the CDR3 DNA reads TGTGCCAGCAGCTTAGAGGCTAGAGGAGGCCAAGGAGATACGCAGTATTTT. It specifies CASSLEARGGQGDTQYF. The genes are TRBV13 and TRBJ2-3; D perhaps matches TRBD2 (5 bases). Germline assignment: CDR1 PRHDT and CDR2 FYEKMQ (reference sequence). The CDR3 sequence is 17 residues long. V lost 1 base and J 5 bases, leaving 19 bases between the germline ends.

Only a few counts were recorded for this clonotype. The chain employs TRBV28 and TRBJ2-5, with 9 bases matching TRBD2. J lost 3 bases, V lost 6 bases, and 14 bases had no gene match. Germline CDR1 and CDR2: MDHEN and SYDVKM. The CDR3 consists of 17 residues. The CDR3, as DNA: TGTGCCAGCAGCCCCCCGAGAGTAGCGGGGGAGAAAGAGACCCAGTACTTC. Translated: CASSPPRVAGEKETQYF.

There are a few counts of this clonotype. V is TRBV12-3 or TRBV12-4 and J is TRBJ1-1, with a tentative D call TRBD1 (5 bases). This CDR3 region has 15 residues. V was clipped by 6 bases and J by 5 bases, with 19 bases between them. CDR3 sequence: CASRAQVLGLTEAFF. The CDR3 nucleotides read TGTGCCAGCAGGGCACAGGTGTTGGGTTTGACTGAAGCTTTCTTT.

This clonotype appeared a few times. The gene calls are TRBV28 and TRBJ2-7; 7 bases are shared with TRBD2. This CDR3 comprises 15 residues. V was clipped by 4 bases and J by 4 bases; unmatched bases: 10. Germline assignment: CDR1 MDHEN and CDR2 SYDVKM. CDR3 region: CASSSPGRAVYEQYF. The CDR3 DNA reads TGTGCCAGCAGTTCCCCGGGGAGGGCCGTTTACGAGCAGTACTTC.

This clonotype has only a few counts. The chain joins TRBV20-1 to TRBJ2-1; D remains unclear. Per germline, CDR1 DFQATT and CDR2 SNEGSKA (reference sequence). The V end was cut by 4 bases, the J end by 7 bases, with 8 bases between. The length of the CDR3 is 11 residues. This chain's CDR3 is CSAMAWNEQFF. The DNA for the CDR3 is TGCAGTGCTATGGCGTGGAATGAGCAGTTCTTC.

In this sample, this clonotype turned up a few times. V usage is TRBV7-3 and J usage is TRBJ2-2; no clear D. The CDR3 is made up of 16 amino acids. Trimming cost V 5 bases and J 2 bases, with 15 bases left between them. Germline CDR1 SGHTA, CDR2 FQGTGA. The CDR3 loop reads CASSPHYVLNTGELFF. Written as DNA, the CDR3 is TGTGCCAGCAGCCCCCACTACGTACTAAACACCGGGGAGCTGTTTTTT.

The chain is built from TRBV29-1 and TRBJ2-1, with D possibly TRBD2 on 6 matching bases. The CDR3 has 13 amino acids. From germline, CDR1 is SQVTM and CDR2 ANQGSEA. Trimming cost V 6 bases and J 3 bases, with 12 bases left between them. The CDR3 is CSVASDNYNEQFF. CDR3 DNA sequence: TGCAGCGTCGCTAGCGATAACTACAATGAGCAGTTCTTC.

The table lists this clonotype with a few counts. The rearrangement links TRBV20-1 to TRBJ1-5; the match to TRBD1 covers 8 bases. The CDR3 spans 13 residues. V dropped 4 bases and J dropped 9; count of bases not matched to a gene: 8. Germline V gene data show CDR1 as DFQATT and CDR2 as SNEGSKA (reference sequence). The CDR3 coding sequence is TGCAGTGCTAACACCATACAGGGGGGGCCCCAGCATTTT. Its translation: CSANTIQGGPQHF.

The chain is built from TRBV12-3 or TRBV12-4 and TRBJ2-3, with 12 nucleotides matching TRBD2. The CDR3 covers 19 residues. The trim removed 7 bases at V and 1 base at J, leaving 15 bases unmatched. CDR3 in amino acids: CASILGGLAGGKGTDTQYF. CDR3 coding DNA: TGTGCCAGCATCCTGGGGGGGCTAGCGGGAGGGAAGGGCACAGATACGCAGTATTTT.

V is TRBV7-9 and J is TRBJ1-1; D unresolved. V was trimmed by 5 bases and J by 1 base, leaving 11 bases between them. The CDR3 extends over 14 amino acids. Germline values: CDR1 SEHNR, CDR2 FQNEAQ (reference sequence). DNA of the CDR3: TGTGCCAGCAGCCCAAAGGTTGGGAACACTGAAGCTTTCTTT. It is translated as CASSPKVGNTEAFF.

There are a few counts of this clonotype. The chain recombines TRBV25-1 with TRBJ2-7; D ambiguous. The CDR3 spans 10 residues. Germline CDR1 MGHDK, CDR2 SYGVNS. Trimming took 6 bases from V and 3 from J, leaving 3 bases between them. The CDR3 reads CASRDYEQYF. CDR3 sequence (DNA): TGTGCCAGCAGGGACTACGAGCAGTACTTC.

The chain recombines TRBV3-1 with TRBJ2-2, with D unresolved. Germline V gives CDR1 LGHDT, CDR2 YNNKEL (reference sequence). The CDR3 contains 14 residues. Between the trimmed V and J ends, which lost 4 bases and 6 bases, there was a span of 12 bases. CDR3 region: CASSPQTLAGELFF. Written as DNA, the CDR3 is TGTGCCAGCAGCCCCCAGACCCTGGCCGGGGAGCTGTTTTTT. Full variable domain (missing parts from reference TRBV3-1 and TRBJ2-2): DTAVSQTPKYLVTQMGNDKSIKCEQNLGHDTMYWYKQDSKKFLKIMFSYNNKELIINETVPNRFSPKSPDKAHLNLHINSLELGDSAVYFCASSPQTLAGELFFGEGSRLTVL.

The chain has TRBV5-1 and TRBJ2-2; D ambiguous. V lost 0 bases and J 0 bases, leaving 9 bases between the germline ends. The CDR3 runs 16 residues. The germline CDR1 and CDR2 sequences are SGHRS and YFSETQ. CDR3 loop: CASSLAGHPNTGELFF. The CDR3 DNA is TGCGCCAGCAGCTTGGCTGGGCATCCGAACACCGGGGAGCTGTTTTTT.